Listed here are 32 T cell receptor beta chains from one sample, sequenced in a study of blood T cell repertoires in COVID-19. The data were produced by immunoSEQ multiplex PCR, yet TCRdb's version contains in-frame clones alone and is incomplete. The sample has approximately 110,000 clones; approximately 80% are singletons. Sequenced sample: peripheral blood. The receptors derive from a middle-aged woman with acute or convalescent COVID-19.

The CDR3 coding sequence is TGTGCCAGCAGCCAAGCTCCGGGACAGCCCTACGAGCAGTACTTC. It specifies CASSQAPGQPYEQYF. The J gene is TRBJ2-7, the V gene TRBV3-1 (or the pseudogene TRBV3-2), with 7 bases identical to TRBD1. Losses at the gene ends were 1 base for V and 2 bases for J; bases not matched to a gene: 5. The length of the CDR3 is 15 residues. Per the germline V gene, CDR1 is LGHDT and CDR2 is YNNKEL (reference sequence).

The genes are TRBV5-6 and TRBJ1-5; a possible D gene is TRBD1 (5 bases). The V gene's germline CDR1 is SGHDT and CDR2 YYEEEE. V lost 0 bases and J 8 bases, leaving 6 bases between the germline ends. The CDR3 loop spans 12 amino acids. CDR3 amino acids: CASSLAGEPQHF. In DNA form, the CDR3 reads TGTGCCAGCAGCTTGGCGGGGGAGCCCCAGCATTTT. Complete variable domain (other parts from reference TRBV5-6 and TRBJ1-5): DAGVTQSPTHLIKTRGQQVTLRCSPKSGHDTVSWYQQALGQGPQFIFQYYEEEERQRGNFPDRFSGHQFPNYSSELNVNALLLGDSALYLCASSLAGEPQHFGDGTRLSIL.

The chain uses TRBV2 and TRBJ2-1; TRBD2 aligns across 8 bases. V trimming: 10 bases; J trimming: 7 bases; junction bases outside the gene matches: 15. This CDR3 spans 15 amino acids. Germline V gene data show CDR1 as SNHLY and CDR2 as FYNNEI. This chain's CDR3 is CAIHNPGLAGNEQFF. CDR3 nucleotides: TGTGCCATCCACAACCCAGGACTAGCAGGAAATGAGCAGTTCTTC.

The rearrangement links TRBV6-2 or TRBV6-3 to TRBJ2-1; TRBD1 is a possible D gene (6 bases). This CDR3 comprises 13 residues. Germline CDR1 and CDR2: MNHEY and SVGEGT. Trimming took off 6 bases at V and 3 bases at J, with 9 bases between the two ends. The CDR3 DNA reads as TGTGCCAGCAGCCAGGGACACTACAATGAGCAGTTCTTC. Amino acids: CASSQGHYNEQFF.

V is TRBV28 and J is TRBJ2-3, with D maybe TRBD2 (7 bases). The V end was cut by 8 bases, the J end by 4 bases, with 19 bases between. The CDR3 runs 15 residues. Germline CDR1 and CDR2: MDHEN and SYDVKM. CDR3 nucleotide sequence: TGTGCCAGCGCCGAGGGGGGGGCGGGGGCAGATACGCAGTATTTT. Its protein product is CASAEGGAGADTQYF.

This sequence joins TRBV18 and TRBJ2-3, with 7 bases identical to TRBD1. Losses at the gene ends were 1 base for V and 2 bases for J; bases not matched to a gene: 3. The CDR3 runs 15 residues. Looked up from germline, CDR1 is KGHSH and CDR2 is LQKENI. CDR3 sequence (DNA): TGTGCCAGCTCACCACGGGGACAGTCCACAGATACGCAGTATTTT. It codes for CASSPRGQSTDTQYF. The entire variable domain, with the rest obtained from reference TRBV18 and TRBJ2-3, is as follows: NAGVMQNPRHLVRRRGQEARLRCSPMKGHSHVYWYRQLPEEGLKFMVYLQKENIIDESGMPKERFSAEFPKEGPSILRIQQVVRGDSAAYFCASSPRGQSTDTQYFGPGTRLTVL.

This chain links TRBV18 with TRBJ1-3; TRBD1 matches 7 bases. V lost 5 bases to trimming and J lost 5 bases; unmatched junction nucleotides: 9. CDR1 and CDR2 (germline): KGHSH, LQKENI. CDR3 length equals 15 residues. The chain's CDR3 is CASSVRQGTRNTIYF. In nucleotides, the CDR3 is TGTGCCAGCTCAGTCAGACAGGGTACCAGAAACACCATATATTTT.

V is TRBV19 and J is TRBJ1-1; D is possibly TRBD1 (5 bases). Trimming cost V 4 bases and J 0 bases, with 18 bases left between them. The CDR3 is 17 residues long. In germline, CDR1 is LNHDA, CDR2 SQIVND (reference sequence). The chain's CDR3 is CASSNQGKGPMNTEAFF. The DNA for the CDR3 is TGTGCCAGTAGTAATCAGGGAAAGGGGCCTATGAACACTGAAGCTTTCTTT.

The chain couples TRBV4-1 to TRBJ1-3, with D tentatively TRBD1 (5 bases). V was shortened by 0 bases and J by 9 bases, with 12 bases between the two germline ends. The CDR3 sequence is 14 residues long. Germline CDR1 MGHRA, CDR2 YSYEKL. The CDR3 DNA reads TGCGCCAGCAGCCAAGATCGCAGGGTCGGCACCATATATTTT. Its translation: CASSQDRRVGTIYF.

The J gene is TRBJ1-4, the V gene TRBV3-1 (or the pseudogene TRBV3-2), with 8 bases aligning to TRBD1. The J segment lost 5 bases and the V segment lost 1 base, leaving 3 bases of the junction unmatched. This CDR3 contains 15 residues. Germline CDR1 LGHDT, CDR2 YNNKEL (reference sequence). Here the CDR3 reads CASSQARGQNEKLFF. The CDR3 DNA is TGTGCCAGCAGCCAAGCCAGGGGGCAGAATGAAAAACTGTTTTTT.

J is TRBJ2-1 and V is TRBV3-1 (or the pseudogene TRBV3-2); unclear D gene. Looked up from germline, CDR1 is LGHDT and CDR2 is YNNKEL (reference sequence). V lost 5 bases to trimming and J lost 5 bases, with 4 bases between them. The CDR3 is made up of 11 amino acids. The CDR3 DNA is TGTGCCAGCAGCAGCAACAATGAGCAGTTCTTC. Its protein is CASSSNNEQFF.

CDR3 sequence reads: CASRTGSGEKLFF. The DNA for the CDR3 is TGTGCCAGTAGGACAGGGAGTGGTGAAAAACTGTTTTTT. The chain employs TRBV27 and TRBJ1-4; 8 positions match TRBD1. J gave up 7 bases and V 9 bases, and 7 bases lay outside the gene matches. The CDR3 totals 13 residues. Germline V gives CDR1 MNHEY, CDR2 SMNVEV (reference sequence). Supplemented by reference TRBV27 and TRBJ1-4, the full variable domain reads EAQVTQNPRYLITVTGKKLTVTCSQNMNHEYMSWYRQDPGLGLRQIYYSMNVEVTDKGDVPEGYKVSRKEKRNFPLILESPSPNQTSLYFCASRTGSGEKLFFGSGTQLSVL.

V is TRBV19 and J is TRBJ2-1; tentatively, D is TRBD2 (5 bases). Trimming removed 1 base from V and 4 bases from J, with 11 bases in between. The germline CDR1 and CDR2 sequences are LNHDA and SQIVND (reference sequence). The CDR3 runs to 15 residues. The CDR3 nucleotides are TGTGCCAGTAGTATAGGGACCGGAGGTTACAATGAGCAGTTCTTC. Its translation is CASSIGTGGYNEQFF.

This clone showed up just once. The CDR3 DNA sequence: TGTGCCAGCAGCCGAAGGTCCAGGGAAGGCTACACCTTC. Protein sequence: CASSRRSREGYTF. The chain uses TRBV5-5 and TRBJ1-2; D is possibly TRBD1 (5 bases). From germline, CDR1 is SGHKS and CDR2 YYEKEE (reference sequence). The V end was cut by 4 bases, the J end by 8 bases, with 15 bases between. The CDR3 extends over 13 amino acids.

CDR3 in DNA: TGTGCCAGCAGTTACTCGATACAGGATGGAACAGATACGCAGTATTTT. Amino acids: CASSYSIQDGTDTQYF. The genes are TRBV6-2 or TRBV6-3 and TRBJ2-3, with D perhaps matching TRBD1 (5 bases). Germline V gives CDR1 MNHEY, CDR2 SVGEGT. V shed 0 bases and J shed 3 bases, with 13 bases lying between them. This CDR3 spans 16 amino acids.

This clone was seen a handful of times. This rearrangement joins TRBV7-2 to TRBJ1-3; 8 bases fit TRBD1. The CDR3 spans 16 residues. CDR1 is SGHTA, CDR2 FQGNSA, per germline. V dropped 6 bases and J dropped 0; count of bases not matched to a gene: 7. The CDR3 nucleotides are TGTGCCAGCAGGAAGACAGGGGCCCTCTCTGGAAACACCATATATTTT. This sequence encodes CASRKTGALSGNTIYF.

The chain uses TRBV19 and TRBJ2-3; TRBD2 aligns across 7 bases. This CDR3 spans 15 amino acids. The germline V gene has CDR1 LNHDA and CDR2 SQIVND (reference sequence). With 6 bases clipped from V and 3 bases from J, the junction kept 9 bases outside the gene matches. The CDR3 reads CASRTMGGGTDTQYF. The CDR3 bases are TGTGCCAGTAGGACGATGGGCGGGGGAACAGATACGCAGTATTTT. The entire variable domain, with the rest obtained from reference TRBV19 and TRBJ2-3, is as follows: DGGITQSPKYLFRKEGQNVTLSCEQNLNHDAMYWYRQDPGQGLRLIYYSQIVNDFQKGDIAEGYSVSREKKESFPLTVTSAQKNPTAFYLCASRTMGGGTDTQYFGPGTRLTVL.

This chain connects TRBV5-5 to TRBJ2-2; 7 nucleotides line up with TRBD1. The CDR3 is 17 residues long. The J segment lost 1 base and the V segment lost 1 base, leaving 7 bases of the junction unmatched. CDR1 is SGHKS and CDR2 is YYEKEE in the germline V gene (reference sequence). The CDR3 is CASSLTTGTVNTGELFF. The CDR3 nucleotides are TGTGCCAGCAGCTTGACGACCGGGACAGTGAACACCGGGGAGCTGTTTTTT.

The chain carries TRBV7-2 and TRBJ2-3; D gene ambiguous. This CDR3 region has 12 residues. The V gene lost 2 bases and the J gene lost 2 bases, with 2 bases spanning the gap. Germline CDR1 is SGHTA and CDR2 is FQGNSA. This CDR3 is CASSLLTDTQYF. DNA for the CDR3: TGTGCCAGCAGCTTACTCACAGATACGCAGTATTTT.

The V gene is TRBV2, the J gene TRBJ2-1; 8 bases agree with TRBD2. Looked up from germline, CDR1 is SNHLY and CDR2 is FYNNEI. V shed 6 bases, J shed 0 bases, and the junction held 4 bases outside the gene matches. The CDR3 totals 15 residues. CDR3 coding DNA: TGTGCCAGCAGCTCAGGACTAGCCTCCTACAATGAGCAGTTCTTC. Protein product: CASSSGLASYNEQFF.

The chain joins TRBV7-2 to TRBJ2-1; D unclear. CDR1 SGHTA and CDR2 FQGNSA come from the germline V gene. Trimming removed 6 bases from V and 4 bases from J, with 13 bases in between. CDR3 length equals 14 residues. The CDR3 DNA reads TGTGCCAGCAGTCCCCCTCCGTTGTACAATGAGCAGTTCTTC. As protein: CASSPPPLYNEQFF.

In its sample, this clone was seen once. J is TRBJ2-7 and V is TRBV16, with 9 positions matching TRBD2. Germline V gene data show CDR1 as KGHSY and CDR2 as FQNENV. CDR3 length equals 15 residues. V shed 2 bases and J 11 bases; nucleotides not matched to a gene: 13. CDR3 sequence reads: CASSQVQAGGAIEYF. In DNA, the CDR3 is TGTGCCAGCAGCCAAGTTCAAGCGGGGGGTGCCATCGAGTACTTC.

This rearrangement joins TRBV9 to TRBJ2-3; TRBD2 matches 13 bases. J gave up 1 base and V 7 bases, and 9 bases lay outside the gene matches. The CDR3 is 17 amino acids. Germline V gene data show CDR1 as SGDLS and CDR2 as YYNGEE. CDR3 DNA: TGTGCCAGCGGTACTAGCGGGGGGGCCTGGGGCACAGATACGCAGTATTTT. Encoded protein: CASGTSGGAWGTDTQYF.

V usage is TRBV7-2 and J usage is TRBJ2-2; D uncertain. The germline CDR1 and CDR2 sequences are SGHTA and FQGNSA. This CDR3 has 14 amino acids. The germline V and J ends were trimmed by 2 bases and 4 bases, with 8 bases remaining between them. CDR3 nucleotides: TGTGCCAGCAGCTTAAGGCGGCTCACCGGGGAGCTGTTTTTT. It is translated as CASSLRRLTGELFF.

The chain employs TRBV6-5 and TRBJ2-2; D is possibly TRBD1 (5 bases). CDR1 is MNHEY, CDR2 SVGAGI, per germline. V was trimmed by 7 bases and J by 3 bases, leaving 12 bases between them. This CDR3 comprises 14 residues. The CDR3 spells CASTSDSYTGELFF. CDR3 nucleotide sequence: TGTGCCAGCACCTCCGACAGTTACACCGGGGAGCTGTTTTTT.

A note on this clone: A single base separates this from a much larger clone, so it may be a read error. In DNA, the CDR3 is TGCGCCAGCAGCTCAGGACAGGGGGCCTATGGCTACACCTTC. Amino acid sequence: CASSSGQGAYGYTF. The chain carries TRBV4-1 and TRBJ1-2, with 11 positions matching TRBD1. Germline values: CDR1 MGHRA, CDR2 YSYEKL. Trimming removed 5 bases from V and 4 bases from J; junction bases left unmatched: 3. The CDR3 covers 14 residues.

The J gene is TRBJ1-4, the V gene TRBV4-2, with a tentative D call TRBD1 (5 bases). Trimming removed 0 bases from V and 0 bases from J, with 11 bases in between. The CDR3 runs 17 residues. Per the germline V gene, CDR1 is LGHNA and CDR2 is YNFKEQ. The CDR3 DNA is TGTGCCAGCAGCCAAGAGGGTCGGGGGACAACTAATGAAAAACTGTTTTTT. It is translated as CASSQEGRGTTNEKLFF.

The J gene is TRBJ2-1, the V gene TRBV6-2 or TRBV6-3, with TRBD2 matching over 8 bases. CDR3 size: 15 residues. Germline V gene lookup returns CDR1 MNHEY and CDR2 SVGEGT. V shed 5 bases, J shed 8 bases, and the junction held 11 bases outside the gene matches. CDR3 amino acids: CASSKSGGAGHEQFF. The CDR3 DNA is TGTGCCAGCAGTAAGAGCGGGGGAGCCGGACATGAGCAGTTCTTC.

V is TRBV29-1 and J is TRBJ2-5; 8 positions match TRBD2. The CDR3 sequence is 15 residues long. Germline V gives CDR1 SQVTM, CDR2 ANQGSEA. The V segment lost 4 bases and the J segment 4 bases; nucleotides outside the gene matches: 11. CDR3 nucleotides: TGCAGCGTTGGTTTGTTGGCGGGGGGTGGAGAGACCCAGTACTTC. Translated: CSVGLLAGGGETQYF.

The DNA for the CDR3 is TGTGCCAGCAGCCCGACTCCGGGGTTGACTGAAGCTTTCTTT. Translation: CASSPTPGLTEAFF. The V call is TRBV7-3, the J call TRBJ1-1; no firm D call. The CDR3 loop spans 14 amino acids. Per germline, CDR1 SGHTA and CDR2 FQGTGA. Trimming took 5 bases from V and 5 from J, leaving 15 bases between them.

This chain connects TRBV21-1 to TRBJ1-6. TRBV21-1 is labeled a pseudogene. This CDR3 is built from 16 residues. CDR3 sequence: CASSNLRGGGDSPLHF. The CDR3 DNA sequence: TGTGCCAGCAGCAACCTGAGGGGAGGGGGTGATTCACCCCTCCACTTT.

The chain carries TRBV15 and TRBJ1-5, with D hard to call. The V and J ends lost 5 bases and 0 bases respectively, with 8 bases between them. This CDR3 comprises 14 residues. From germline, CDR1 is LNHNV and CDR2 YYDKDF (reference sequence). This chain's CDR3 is CATSYTGSNQPQHF. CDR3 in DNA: TGTGCCACCAGCTACACGGGTAGCAATCAGCCCCAGCATTTT.